Shown below are 24 T cell receptor beta chains from a single sample sequenced in a study of vaccination effects on CD4 cells after COVID-19. Antigen specificity for these receptors is unknown. This table comes from immunoSEQ multiplex PCR, and its TCRdb copy is limited to in-frame clones, with some not included. The data show about 50,000 clones, about 83% seen once. Isolating CD4+ T cells followed roughly ten days of culture. The sequencing used CD4+ T cells from PBMCs cultured without peptide, collected before COVID-19 vaccination. These receptors all stem from a human donor who received a COVID-19 vaccine.

The CDR3 DNA sequence: TGTGCCAGCAGCGCCCCACAGGGGGGTACGCAGTATTTT. Encoded protein: CASSAPQGGTQYF. The chain uses TRBV2 and TRBJ2-3; 8 bases fit TRBD1. The CDR3 is made up of 13 amino acids. With 6 bases clipped from V and 8 bases from J, the junction kept 7 bases outside the gene matches. Per the germline V gene, CDR1 is SNHLY and CDR2 is FYNNEI. Variable domain in full (rest from reference TRBV2 and TRBJ2-3): EPEVTQTPSHQVTQMGQEVILRCVPISNHLYFYWYRQILGQKVEFLVSFYNNEISEKSEIFDDQFSVERPDGSNFTLKIRSTKLEDSAMYFCASSAPQGGTQYFGPGTRLTVL.

This chain links TRBV7-9 with TRBJ1-6; the D gene is possibly TRBD1 (6 bases). V dropped 4 bases and J dropped 6 bases, with 10 bases sitting between them. Germline assignment: CDR1 SEHNR and CDR2 FQNEAQ (reference sequence). CDR3 length: 14 residues. The CDR3, as DNA: TGTGCCAGCAGCTCGGACAGCCCTAATTCACCCCTCCACTTT. Its protein product is CASSSDSPNSPLHF.

The chain recombines TRBV7-2 with TRBJ1-2; D remains unclear. Germline lookup yields CDR1 SGHTA and CDR2 FQGNSA. The CDR3 totals 13 residues. V gave up 2 bases and J gave up 8 bases, with 12 bases separating them. CDR3 sequence: CASSLNGQWGYTF. Here the CDR3 DNA reads TGTGCCAGCAGCTTAAACGGCCAGTGGGGCTACACCTTC.

This sequence joins TRBV6-5 and TRBJ1-1; D call uncertain. The CDR3 is 12 residues long. The ends were cut back, 4 bases at V and 6 bases at J, with 9 bases in the middle. Germline CDR1 and CDR2: MNHEY and SVGAGI. This chain's CDR3 is CASSLLGAEAFF. The CDR3 DNA reads as TGTGCCAGCAGTTTGTTGGGAGCTGAAGCTTTCTTT.

The J gene is TRBJ2-2, the V gene TRBV6-2 or TRBV6-3, with 12 bases matching TRBD1. The J segment lost 5 bases and the V segment lost 6 bases, leaving 10 bases of the junction unmatched. The CDR3 consists of 17 residues. The germline gives CDR1 MNHEY, CDR2 SVGEGT. The CDR3 DNA sequence: TGTGCCAGCAGCGGGGGGACAGGGGGCTGGTGGACCGGGGAGCTGTTTTTT. This sequence encodes CASSGGTGGWWTGELFF.

V usage is TRBV7-2 and J usage is TRBJ1-3, with 7 nucleotides matching TRBD1. Germline trimming cut 6 bases from V and 3 bases from J; bases unmatched to any gene: 5. Germline V gene data show CDR1 as SGHTA and CDR2 as FQGNSA. The CDR3 spans 14 residues. The CDR3 reads CASRRTGVGNTIYF. The CDR3 DNA reads as TGTGCCAGCAGACGTACAGGGGTTGGAAACACCATATATTTT. The entire variable domain, with the rest obtained from reference TRBV7-2 and TRBJ1-3, is as follows: GAGVSQSPSNKVTEKGKDVELRCDPISGHTALYWYRQSLGQGLEFLIYFQGNSAPDKSGLPSDRFSAERTGGSVSTLTIQRTQQEDSAVYLCASRRTGVGNTIYFGEGSWLTVV.

The rearrangement joins TRBV10-1 to TRBJ1-5; perhaps TRBD1 as D (5 bases). CDR3 size: 16 residues. Trimming removed 2 bases at V and 0 bases at J, with 11 bases between. CDR1 is WNHNN and CDR2 is SYGVQD in the germline V gene (reference sequence). CDR3 bases: TGCGCCAGCAGTGAGCACGACAGCTATAGCAATCAGCCCCAGCATTTT. It codes for CASSEHDSYSNQPQHF.

This clone turned up a few times. The chain links TRBV5-1 to TRBJ1-1; a weak D match, TRBD1 (5 bases). Trimming took 0 bases from V and 4 from J, leaving 13 bases between them. Germline CDR1 and CDR2: SGHRS and YFSETQ. The CDR3 has 15 residues. DNA for the CDR3: TGCGCCAGCAGCTTGGTGAACCAGGGAGGCACTGAAGCTTTCTTT. Protein sequence: CASSLVNQGGTEAFF.

The chain combines TRBV18 with TRBJ1-5; the match to TRBD1 covers 8 bases. Trimming took 1 base from V and 3 from J; bases not matched to a gene: 5. Per germline, CDR1 KGHSH and CDR2 LQKENI. CDR3 length equals 16 residues. CDR3 residues: CASSPQWGQDNQPQHF. In DNA form, the CDR3 reads TGTGCCAGCTCACCACAGTGGGGACAGGACAATCAGCCCCAGCATTTT.

This chain connects TRBV7-2 to TRBJ1-1, with 9 bases lining up with TRBD1. The junction had 2 bases not matched to a gene; V was cut back by 2 bases and J by 4 bases. Germline CDR1 and CDR2: SGHTA and FQGNSA. This CDR3 region has 14 residues. CDR3 coding DNA: TGTGCCAGCAGCTTACGGACAGGGGCCACTGAAGCTTTCTTT. Protein product: CASSLRTGATEAFF.

This chain uses TRBV2 with TRBJ2-3; D unclear. The V end was cut by 7 bases, the J end by 0 bases, with 11 bases between. CDR1 and CDR2 (germline): SNHLY, FYNNEI. The CDR3 has 14 residues. The DNA for the CDR3 is TGTGCCAGCAAGATAGTCCATAGCACAGATACGCAGTATTTT. Its protein product is CASKIVHSTDTQYF.

The CDR3 loop reads CASSPEAPVGGETQYF. The CDR3 DNA sequence: TGCGCCAGCAGCCCCGAAGCTCCGGTTGGGGGGGAGACCCAGTACTTC. The chain combines TRBV5-1 with TRBJ2-5; D is perhaps TRBD2 (6 bases). The ends were cut back, 4 bases at V and 5 bases at J, with 21 bases in the middle. Germline V gene sequence: CDR1 SGHRS, CDR2 YFSETQ. CDR3 length: 16 amino acids.

The chain couples TRBV9 to TRBJ2-5, with TRBD1 matching 7 bases. The CDR3 extends over 14 amino acids. With V trimmed by 4 bases and J by 0 bases, 3 bases remained unmatched. Per germline, CDR1 SGDLS and CDR2 YYNGEE. CDR3 in DNA: TGTGCCAGCAGCTCCAGGGGGTACCAAGAGACCCAGTACTTC. Translating gives CASSSRGYQETQYF.

Written as DNA, the CDR3 is TGTGCCAGCAGGGGGGGGGTGGCTGAAGCTTTCTTT. Its translation is CASRGGVAEAFF. V gene TRBV21-1 combines with J gene TRBJ1-1. TRBV21-1 is designated a pseudogene. The CDR3 is 12 amino acids.

The rearrangement uses TRBV6-5 and TRBJ1-5; a possible D gene is TRBD1 (5 bases). CDR1 and CDR2 (germline): MNHEY, SVGAGI. The CDR3 totals 15 residues. Trimming pared 4 bases from V and 3 bases from J, leaving 13 bases between. CDR3 bases: TGTGCCAGCAGTTCCGACAGAGCCTCCAATCAGCCCCAGCATTTT. Its translation is CASSSDRASNQPQHF.

Here the CDR3 DNA reads TGTGCCAGCAGCCGAGGGGGCGGGGGCCAAGAGACCCAGTACTTC. It yields the protein CASSRGGGGQETQYF. This chain connects TRBV7-9 to TRBJ2-5, with D perhaps matching TRBD1 or TRBD2 (7 bases each). Trimming took off 5 bases at V and 1 base at J, with 14 bases between the two ends. Germline V gives CDR1 SEHNR, CDR2 FQNEAQ (reference sequence). CDR3 length equals 15 residues.

V usage is TRBV3-1 (or the pseudogene TRBV3-2) and J usage is TRBJ2-2; no definite D call. Trimming removed 8 bases at V and 0 bases at J, with 1 base between. Germline assignment: CDR1 LGHDT and CDR2 YNNKEL (reference sequence). The CDR3 is 11 residues long. The CDR3 DNA reads as TGTGCCAGCTCGAACACCGGGGAGCTGTTTTTT. Translation: CASSNTGELFF.

V usage is TRBV19 and J usage is TRBJ2-5; either TRBD1 or TRBD2 may fit D (5 bases each). CDR1 and CDR2 from the germline V gene are LNHDA and SQIVND (reference sequence). The length of the CDR3 is 14 residues. V lost 1 base, J lost 1 base, and 7 bases lay in between. CDR3 region: CASSIARGQETQYF. CDR3 in DNA: TGTGCCAGTAGTATAGCGAGGGGCCAAGAGACCCAGTACTTC.

This rearrangement joins TRBV2 to TRBJ1-6, with a possible D match to TRBD1 (6 bases). CDR1 and CDR2 from the germline V gene are SNHLY and FYNNEI. Trimming removed 8 bases at V and 6 bases at J, with 14 bases between. This CDR3 is 14 amino acids long. The CDR3 nucleotides read TGTGCCAGCCGACCCGGGGGGGCTAATTCACCCCTCCACTTT. Translated: CASRPGGANSPLHF. The variable domain in full, completed from reference TRBV2 and TRBJ1-6, reads EPEVTQTPSHQVTQMGQEVILRCVPISNHLYFYWYRQILGQKVEFLVSFYNNEISEKSEIFDDQFSVERPDGSNFTLKIRSTKLEDSAMYFCASRPGGANSPLHFGNGTRLTVT.

The chain combines TRBV29-1 with TRBJ1-1; unclear D gene. CDR3 length: 14 amino acids. The germline V gene has CDR1 SQVTM and CDR2 ANQGSEA. Trimming stripped 2 bases from V and 1 base from J, with 11 bases between. The CDR3 sequence: CSVELLAQNTEAFF. The CDR3, as DNA: TGCAGCGTTGAACTCCTGGCCCAGAACACTGAAGCTTTCTTT.

This chain uses TRBV2 with TRBJ1-6; 10 bases fit TRBD1. The V and J ends lost 7 bases and 10 bases, in that order; junction bases with no gene match: 10. The germline V gene encodes CDR1 SNHLY and CDR2 FYNNEI. The CDR3 contains 15 residues. CDR3 amino acids: CASTPGDRGGSPLHF. The DNA of the CDR3 is TGTGCCAGCACCCCAGGGGACAGGGGAGGGTCACCCCTCCACTTT.

This clone was seen only a few times. The chain has TRBV5-1 and TRBJ2-2; D gene ambiguous. V was pared by 2 bases and J by 3 bases, with 8 bases between. Germline V lookup: CDR1 SGHRS, CDR2 YFSETQ. This CDR3 comprises 14 residues. The CDR3 here is CASSFGSYTGELFF. Written as DNA, the CDR3 is TGCGCCAGCAGCTTCGGCAGCTACACCGGGGAGCTGTTTTTT.

The genes are TRBV11-3 and TRBJ2-2; D remains unclear. Trimming stripped 5 bases from V and 8 bases from J, with 9 bases between. This CDR3 is 12 amino acids long. Germline lookup yields CDR1 SGHNT and CDR2 YENEEA. The CDR3 DNA reads TGTGCCAGCAGCCCCCCTTGGGGGGAGCTGTTTTTT. Its translation: CASSPPWGELFF.

The chain joins TRBV9 to TRBJ2-1; D perhaps matches TRBD1 (5 bases). Germline V CDR1 and CDR2: SGDLS, YYNGEE. The V gene lost 7 bases and the J gene lost 0 bases, with 11 bases spanning the gap. The CDR3 consists of 14 residues. The CDR3 DNA follows: TGTGCCAGCGGAAGACAGAGCTCCTACAATGAGCAGTTCTTC. This sequence encodes CASGRQSSYNEQFF.